These T cell receptor beta chains were read from a single sample in a study of blood T cell repertoires in COVID-19. Profiled with immunoSEQ multiplex PCR; TCRdb holds only in-frame clones, not every one. The data hold fewer than 100,000 clones, with 65% to 90% observed a single time. The sequencing input was peripheral blood. Source of these receptors: a woman aged 45-65 years with acute or convalescent COVID-19. The CDR3 runs from the conserved cysteine through the conserved F or W. A D gene is named only where the DNA matches it firmly. Clone size, where shown, is once, few, many, or a class for clones that have expanded.

size	D	V	J	DNA	CDR3
.	.	TRBV6-4	TRBJ2-7	TGTGCCAGCAGTGACTCCAGATTATACTCCTACGAGCAGTACTTC	CASSDSRLYSYEQYF
.	TRBD2	TRBV7-6	TRBJ2-3	TGTGCCAGCAGCTTAAGATTTGGGGGGGGCACAGATACGCAGTATTTT	CASSLRFGGGTDTQYF
.	TRBD2	TRBV10-3	TRBJ2-7	TGTGCCATCAGTGAGTCGATCAGCGGGAGCTCCTACGAGCAGTACTTC	CAISESISGSSYEQYF
.	.	TRBV18	TRBJ1-5	TGTGCCAGCTCACAGGGGATGAATCAGCCCCAGCATTTT	CASSQGMNQPQHF
.	TRBD1	TRBV6-5	TRBJ2-7	TGTGCCAGCAGTTACGCCAGGGGGTCCTACGAGCAGTACTTC	CASSYARGSYEQYF
.	.	TRBV19	TRBJ1-5	TGTGCCAGTAGTAGAATCCGGACAGTCTTCAATCAGCCCCAGCATTTT	CASSRIRTVFNQPQHF
once	.	TRBV4-2	TRBJ1-4	TGTGCCAGCAGCCAAGTGGGCAGTGGTAATGAAAAACTGTTTTTT	CASSQVGSGNEKLFF
.	.	TRBV25-1	TRBJ2-1	TGTGCCAGCACCCCCGCGGGGTCCTACAATGAGCAGTTCTTC	CASTPAGSYNEQFF
.	TRBD1	TRBV7-9	TRBJ1-4	TGTGCCAGCAGACTGCCGGGACAGGGAAATGAAAAACTGTTTTTT	CASRLPGQGNEKLFF
few	.	TRBV5-6	TRBJ1-3	TGTGCCAGCAGCTTGGCGGGGGGCACTGGAAACACCATATATTTT	CASSLAGGTGNTIYF
once	TRBD2	TRBV11-2	TRBJ2-7	TGTGCCAGCAGGGGACTAGGCTACGAGCAGTACTTC	CASRGLGYEQYF